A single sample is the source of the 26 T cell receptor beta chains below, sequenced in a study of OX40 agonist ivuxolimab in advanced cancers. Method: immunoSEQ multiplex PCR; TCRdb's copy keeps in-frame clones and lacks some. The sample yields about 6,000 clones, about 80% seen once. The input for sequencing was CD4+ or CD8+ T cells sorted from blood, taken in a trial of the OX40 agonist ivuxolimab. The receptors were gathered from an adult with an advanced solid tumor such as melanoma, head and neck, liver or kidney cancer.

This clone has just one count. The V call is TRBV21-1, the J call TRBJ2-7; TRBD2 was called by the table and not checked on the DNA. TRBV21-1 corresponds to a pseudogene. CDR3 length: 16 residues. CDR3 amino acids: CASSIGTSGGANEQYF. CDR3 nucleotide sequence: TGTGCCAGCAGCATTGGGACTAGCGGGGGGGCCAACGAGCAGTACTTC.

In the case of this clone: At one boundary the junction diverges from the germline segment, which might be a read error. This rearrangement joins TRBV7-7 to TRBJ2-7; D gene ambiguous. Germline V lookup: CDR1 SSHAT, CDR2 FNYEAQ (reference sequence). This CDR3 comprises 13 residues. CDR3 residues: CASSADSSYEQYF. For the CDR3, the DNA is TGTGCTAGCAGCGCCGATAGCTCCTACGAGCAGTACTTC.

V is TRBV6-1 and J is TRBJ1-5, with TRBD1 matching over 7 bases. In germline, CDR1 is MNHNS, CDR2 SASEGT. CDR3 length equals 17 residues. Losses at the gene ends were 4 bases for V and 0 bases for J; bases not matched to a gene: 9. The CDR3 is CASSGPGTVNSNQPQHF. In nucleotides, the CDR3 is TGTGCCAGCAGTGGACCTGGGACAGTGAATAGCAATCAGCCCCAGCATTTT.

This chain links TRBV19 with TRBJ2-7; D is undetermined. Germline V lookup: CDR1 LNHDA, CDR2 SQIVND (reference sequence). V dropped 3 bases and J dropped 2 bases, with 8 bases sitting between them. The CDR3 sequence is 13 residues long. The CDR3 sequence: CASSIARTYEQYF. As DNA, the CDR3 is TGTGCCAGTAGTATTGCCAGGACCTACGAGCAGTACTTC.

The CDR3 loop reads CASSPPRARNGYTF. As DNA, the CDR3 is TGTGCCAGCAGCCCCCCTCGGGCTCGGAATGGCTACACCTTC. The chain employs TRBV7-2 and TRBJ1-2, with D uncertain. CDR3 size: 14 residues. Germline V gene sequence: CDR1 SGHTA, CDR2 FQGNSA. Between the trimmed V and J ends, which lost 5 bases and 6 bases, there was a span of 16 bases. The whole variable domain, filled in from reference TRBV7-2 and TRBJ1-2, reads GAGVSQSPSNKVTEKGKDVELRCDPISGHTALYWYRQSLGQGLEFLIYFQGNSAPDKSGLPSDRFSAERTGGSVSTLTIQRTQQEDSAVYLCASSPPRARNGYTFGSGTRLTVV.

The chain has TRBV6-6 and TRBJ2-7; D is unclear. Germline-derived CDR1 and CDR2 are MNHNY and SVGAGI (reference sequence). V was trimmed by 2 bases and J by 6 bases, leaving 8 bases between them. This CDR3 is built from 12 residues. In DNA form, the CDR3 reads TGTGCCAGCAGTTACCCCCCCGCCGAGCAGTACTTC. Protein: CASSYPPAEQYF.

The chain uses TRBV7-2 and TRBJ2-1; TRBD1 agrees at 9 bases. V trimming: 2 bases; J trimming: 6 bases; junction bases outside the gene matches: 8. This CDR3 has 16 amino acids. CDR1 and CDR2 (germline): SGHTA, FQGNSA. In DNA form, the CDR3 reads TGTGCCAGCAGCTTAAGGGACAGGGAAATCCCCAATGAGCAGTTCTTC. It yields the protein CASSLRDREIPNEQFF.

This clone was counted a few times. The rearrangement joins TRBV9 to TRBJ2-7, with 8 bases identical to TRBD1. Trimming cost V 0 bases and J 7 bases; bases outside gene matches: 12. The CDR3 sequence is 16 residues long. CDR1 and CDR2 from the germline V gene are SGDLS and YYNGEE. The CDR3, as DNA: TGTGCCAGCAGCGTAGAGGCGACAGGGGTGTACGGGGAGCAGTACTTC. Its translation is CASSVEATGVYGEQYF. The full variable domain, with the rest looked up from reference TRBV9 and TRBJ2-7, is DSGVTQTPKHLITATGQRVTLRCSPRSGDLSVYWYQQSLDQGLQFLIQYYNGEERAKGNILERFSAQQFPDLHSELNLSSLELGDSALYFCASSVEATGVYGEQYFGPGTRLTVT.

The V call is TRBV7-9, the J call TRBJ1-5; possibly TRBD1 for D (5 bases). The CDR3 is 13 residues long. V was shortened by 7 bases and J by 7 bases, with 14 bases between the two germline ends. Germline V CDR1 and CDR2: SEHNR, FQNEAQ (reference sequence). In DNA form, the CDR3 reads TGTGCCAGCACGATCGACCCAGGGCAGCCCCAGCATTTT. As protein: CASTIDPGQPQHF.

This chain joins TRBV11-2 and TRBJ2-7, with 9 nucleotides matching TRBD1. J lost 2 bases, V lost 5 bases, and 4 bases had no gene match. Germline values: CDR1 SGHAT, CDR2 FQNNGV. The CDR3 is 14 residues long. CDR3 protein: CASSQQGAAYEQYF. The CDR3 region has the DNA TGTGCCAGCAGCCAACAGGGGGCGGCCTACGAGCAGTACTTC.

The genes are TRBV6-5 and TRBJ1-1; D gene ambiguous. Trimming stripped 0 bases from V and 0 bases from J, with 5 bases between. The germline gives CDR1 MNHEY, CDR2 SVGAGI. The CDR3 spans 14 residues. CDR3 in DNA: TGTGCCAGCAGTTACTCGGCTCTGAACACTGAAGCTTTCTTT. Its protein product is CASSYSALNTEAFF.

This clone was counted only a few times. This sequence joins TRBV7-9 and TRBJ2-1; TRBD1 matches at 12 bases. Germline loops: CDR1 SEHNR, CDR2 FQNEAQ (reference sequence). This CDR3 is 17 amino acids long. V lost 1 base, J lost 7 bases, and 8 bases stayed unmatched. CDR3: CASSLGPGQGARNEQFF. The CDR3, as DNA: TGTGCCAGCAGCTTAGGCCCGGGACAGGGGGCGAGGAATGAGCAGTTCTTC. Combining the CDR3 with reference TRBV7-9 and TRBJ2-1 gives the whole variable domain DTGVSQNPRHKITKRGQNVTFRCDPISEHNRLYWYRQTLGQGPEFLTYFQNEAQLEKSRLLSDRFSAERPKGSFSTLEIQRTEQGDSAMYLCASSLGPGQGARNEQFFGPGTRLTVL.

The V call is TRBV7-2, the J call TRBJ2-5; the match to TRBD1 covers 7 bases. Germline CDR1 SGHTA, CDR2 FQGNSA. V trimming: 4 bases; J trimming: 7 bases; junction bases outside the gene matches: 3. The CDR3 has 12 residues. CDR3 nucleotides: TGTGCCAGCAGCTCGGACAGGACGACCCAGTACTTC. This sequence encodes CASSSDRTTQYF.

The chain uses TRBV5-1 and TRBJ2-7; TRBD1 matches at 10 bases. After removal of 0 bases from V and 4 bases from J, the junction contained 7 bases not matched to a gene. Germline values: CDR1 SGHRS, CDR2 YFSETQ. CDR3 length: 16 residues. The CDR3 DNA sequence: TGCGCCAGCAGCTTGGCCGGGGGGACAGGGGTGTACGAGCAGTACTTC. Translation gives CASSLAGGTGVYEQYF.

The CDR3 nucleotides read TGTGCCAGCAGCTTGGCAGGGGTTGGGACTGAAGCTTTCTTT. Translated, it gives CASSLAGVGTEAFF. The genes are TRBV5-6 and TRBJ1-1; weak D call: TRBD1 (6 bases). The CDR3 loop spans 14 amino acids. V lost 0 bases, J lost 5 bases, and 11 bases lay in between. Germline lookup yields CDR1 SGHDT and CDR2 YYEEEE.

For the CDR3, the DNA is TGTGCCAGCTCATCCTCACAGGGAACTAATGAAAAACTGTTTTTT. The encoded protein is CASSSSQGTNEKLFF. The J gene is TRBJ1-4, the V gene TRBV18, with a weak D call TRBD1 (6 bases). Trimming took 5 bases from V and 1 from J, leaving 11 bases between them. Germline CDR1 is KGHSH and CDR2 is LQKENI. The CDR3 sequence is 15 residues long.

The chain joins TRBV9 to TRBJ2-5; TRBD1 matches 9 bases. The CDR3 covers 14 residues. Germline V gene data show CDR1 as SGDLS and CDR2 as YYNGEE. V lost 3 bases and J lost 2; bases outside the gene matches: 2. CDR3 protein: CASSETGGQETQYF. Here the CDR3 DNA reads TGTGCCAGCAGCGAGACAGGGGGACAAGAGACCCAGTACTTC.

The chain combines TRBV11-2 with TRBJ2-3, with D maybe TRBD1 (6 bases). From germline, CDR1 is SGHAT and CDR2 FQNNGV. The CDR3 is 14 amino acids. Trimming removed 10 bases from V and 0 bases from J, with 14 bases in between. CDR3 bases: TGTGCCACAAAAAGGACAGCTAGCACAGATACGCAGTATTTT. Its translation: CATKRTASTDTQYF.

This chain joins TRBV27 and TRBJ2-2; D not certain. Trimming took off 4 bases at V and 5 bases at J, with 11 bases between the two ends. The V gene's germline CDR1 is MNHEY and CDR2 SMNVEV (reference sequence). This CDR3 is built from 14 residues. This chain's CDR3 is CASSSPWVTGELFF. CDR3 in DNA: TGTGCCAGCAGTTCCCCTTGGGTTACCGGGGAGCTGTTTTTT.

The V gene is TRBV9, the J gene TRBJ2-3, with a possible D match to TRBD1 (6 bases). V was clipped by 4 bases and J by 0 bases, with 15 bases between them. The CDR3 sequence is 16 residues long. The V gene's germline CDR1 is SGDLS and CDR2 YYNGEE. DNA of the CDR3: TGTGCCAGCAGCCCGCCGTCGACAGGCAGCACAGATACGCAGTATTTT. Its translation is CASSPPSTGSTDTQYF.

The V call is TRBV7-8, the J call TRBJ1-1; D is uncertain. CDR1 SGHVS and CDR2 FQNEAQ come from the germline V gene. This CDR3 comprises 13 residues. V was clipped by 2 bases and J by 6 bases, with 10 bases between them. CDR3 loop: CASSLFVDPEAFF. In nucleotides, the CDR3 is TGTGCCAGCAGCTTATTTGTGGATCCTGAAGCTTTCTTT. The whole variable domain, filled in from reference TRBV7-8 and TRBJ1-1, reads GAGVSQSPRYKVAKRGQDVALRCDPISGHVSLFWYQQALGQGPEFLTYFQNEAQLDKSGLPSDRFFAERPEGSVSTLKIQRTQQEDSAVYLCASSLFVDPEAFFGQGTRLTVV.

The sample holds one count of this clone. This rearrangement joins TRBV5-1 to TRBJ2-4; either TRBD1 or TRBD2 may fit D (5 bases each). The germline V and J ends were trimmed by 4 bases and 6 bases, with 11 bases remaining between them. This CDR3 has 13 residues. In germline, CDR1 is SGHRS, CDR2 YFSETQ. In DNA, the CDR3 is TGCGCCAGCAGCGCGGACGGGACAAACATTCAGTACTTC. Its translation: CASSADGTNIQYF.

The CDR3 DNA reads as TGTGCCAGCAGCTTGACAGGGAGGTCTGAAGCTTTCTTT. Translation: CASSLTGRSEAFF. The chain uses TRBV11-2 and TRBJ1-1; 7 nucleotides agree with TRBD1. Germline assignment: CDR1 SGHAT and CDR2 FQNNGV. This CDR3 contains 13 residues. The V gene end was trimmed by 3 bases and the J gene end by 6 bases; junction bases not matched to a gene: 4.

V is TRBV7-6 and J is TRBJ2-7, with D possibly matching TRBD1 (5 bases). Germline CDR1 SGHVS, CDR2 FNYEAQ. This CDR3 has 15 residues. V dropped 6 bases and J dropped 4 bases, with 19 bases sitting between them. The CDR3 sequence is CASSPEQGLQYEQYF. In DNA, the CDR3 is TGTGCCAGCAGTCCTGAGCAGGGCCTTCAATACGAGCAGTACTTC.

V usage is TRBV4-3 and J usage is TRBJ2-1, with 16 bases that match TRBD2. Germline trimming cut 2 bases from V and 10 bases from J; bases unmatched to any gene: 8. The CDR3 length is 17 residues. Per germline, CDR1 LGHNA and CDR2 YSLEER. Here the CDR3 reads CASSQTSGLAGGREQFF. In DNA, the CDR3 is TGCGCCAGCAGCCAAACCTCGGGACTAGCGGGGGGGCGAGAGCAGTTCTTC.

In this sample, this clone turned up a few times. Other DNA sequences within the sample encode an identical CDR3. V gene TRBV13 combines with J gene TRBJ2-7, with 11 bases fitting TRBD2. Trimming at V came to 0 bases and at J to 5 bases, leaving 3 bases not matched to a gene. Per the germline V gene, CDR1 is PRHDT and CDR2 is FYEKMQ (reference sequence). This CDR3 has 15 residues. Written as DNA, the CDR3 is TGTGCCAGCAGCTTAGGTCCTAGCGGGGGGAACGAGCAGTACTTC. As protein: CASSLGPSGGNEQYF.